These 25 T cell receptor beta chains came from one sample sequenced in a study of early T cells in non-severe SARS-CoV-2 infection (dated by TCRdb to about 2021). Library creation used 5' RACE. The instrument was a NextSeq 500. TCRdb handled the public reads itself, with Q25 trimming in fastp and clone calling in MiXCR, and kept productive beta chains. A single entry per CDR3 protein holds the most common genes and DNA from its merged rows. The sample records about 100,000 distinct CDR3 sequences, over 10% of which are singletons. Clones ranked in the top ten supply around 2.4% of the sample. Source material: whole blood. These receptors originate from an adult who was a healthcare worker with PCR-confirmed SARS-CoV-2 infection or an uninfected control (not recorded which).

This clonotype was observed at least ten times. The chain has TRBV28 and TRBJ1-3; 7 nucleotides align to TRBD1. CDR1 and CDR2 (germline): MDHEN, SYDVKM. After removal of 3 bases from V and 2 bases from J, the junction contained 1 base not matched to a gene. The CDR3 is 14 residues long. The CDR3 reads CASSFDRAGNTIYF. CDR3 DNA: TGTGCCAGCAGTTTTGACAGGGCTGGAAACACCATATATTTT.

This clonotype came up many times. The chain joins TRBV7-9 to TRBJ2-7; TRBD1 matches at 9 bases. The CDR3 extends over 14 amino acids. Germline V gives CDR1 SEHNR, CDR2 FQNEAQ (reference sequence). The V gene end was trimmed by 5 bases and the J gene end by 7 bases; junction bases not matched to a gene: 9. The CDR3 nucleotides read TGTGCCAGCAGCACCCGGGACAGGGCTTGGGAGCAGTACTTC. Translating gives CASSTRDRAWEQYF.

This clonotype was recorded at least ten times. DNA of the CDR3: TGTGCCAGCTCACCACGGCAGGGGACCTACAATGAGCAGTTCTTC. It encodes CASSPRQGTYNEQFF. The chain has TRBV18 and TRBJ2-1, with TRBD1 as a possible D gene (6 bases). The CDR3 length is 15 residues. Germline CDR1 is KGHSH and CDR2 is LQKENI. The V gene lost 1 base and the J gene lost 2 bases, with 9 bases spanning the gap.

This clonotype was detected many times. The chain uses TRBV12-3 or TRBV12-4 and TRBJ1-6; D not certain. The CDR3 loop spans 14 amino acids. With 1 base removed from V and 6 bases from J, the gap between germline ends came to 7 bases. The DNA of the CDR3 is TGTGCCAGCAGTTTAGGGGCAGCTAATTCACCCCTCCACTTT. Protein sequence: CASSLGAANSPLHF.

This clonotype was counted many times. This chain connects TRBV7-9 to TRBJ2-5; tentatively, D is TRBD2 (5 bases). This CDR3 is 14 amino acids long. V was trimmed by 1 base and J by 0 bases, leaving 6 bases between them. CDR1 is SEHNR and CDR2 is FQNEAQ in the germline V gene (reference sequence). The CDR3 DNA is TGTGCCAGCAGCTTAGAGCGGTACCAAGAGACCCAGTACTTC. Its protein is CASSLERYQETQYF.

This clonotype appeared many times. The chain uses TRBV29-1 and TRBJ1-5; no reliable D call. V lost 8 bases to trimming and J lost 2 bases, with 10 bases between them. This CDR3 is 12 amino acids long. Germline V gives CDR1 SQVTM, CDR2 ANQGSEA. The DNA of the CDR3 is TGCAGCATCCGGGAGGGCAATCAGCCCCAGCATTTT. Amino acid sequence: CSIREGNQPQHF.

In this sample, this clonotype turned up a few times. The chain links TRBV7-9 to TRBJ1-5, with D uncertain. Germline CDR1 is SEHNR and CDR2 is FQNEAQ (reference sequence). Deletions cut 1 base from V and 4 bases from J, with 11 bases between. The CDR3 is 15 residues long. In DNA form, the CDR3 reads TGTGCCAGCAGCTTAGAAGGACCGCGGAATCAGCCCCAGCATTTT. Encoded protein: CASSLEGPRNQPQHF.

This clonotype was seen ten or more times. The chain recombines TRBV29-1 with TRBJ2-5, with D possibly TRBD2 on 6 matching bases. This CDR3 contains 11 residues. Germline CDR1 and CDR2: SQVTM and ANQGSEA. The ends were cut back, 7 bases at V and 5 bases at J, with 11 bases in the middle. The CDR3 sequence: CSGGAAETQYF. Here the CDR3 DNA reads TGCAGCGGCGGGGCGGCGGAGACCCAGTACTTC.

This clonotype was counted at least ten times. The gene calls are TRBV11-2 and TRBJ2-6; D is undetermined. The CDR3 contains 14 residues. The V gene's germline CDR1 is SGHAT and CDR2 FQNNGV. Trimming took 5 bases from V and 4 from J, leaving 9 bases between them. The CDR3 bases are TGTGCCAGCAGCCCCGGCAGGGGGGCCAACGTCCTGACTTTC. This sequence encodes CASSPGRGANVLTF.

Many counts were recorded for this clonotype. This chain connects TRBV7-2 to TRBJ1-1; 8 nucleotides align to TRBD1. The length of the CDR3 is 15 residues. Losses at the gene ends were 7 bases for V and 4 bases for J; bases not matched to a gene: 11. Germline V gene data show CDR1 as SGHTA and CDR2 as FQGNSA. CDR3 residues: CASNSKGRGRTEAFF. The CDR3 DNA sequence: TGTGCCAGCAACTCAAAGGGCAGGGGGCGCACTGAAGCTTTCTTT.

There are many counts of this clonotype. The genes are TRBV4-3 and TRBJ2-1; 12 bases line up with TRBD2. Germline V gene data show CDR1 as LGHNA and CDR2 as YSLEER. This CDR3 is 16 amino acids long. The V segment lost 1 base and the J segment 4 bases; nucleotides outside the gene matches: 2. The CDR3 reads CASSQASGGAYNEQFF. The CDR3 coding sequence is TGCGCCAGCAGCCAAGCTAGCGGGGGGGCTTACAATGAGCAGTTCTTC.

This clonotype was seen a handful of times. The chain links TRBV20-1 to TRBJ1-5; TRBD1 aligns across 9 bases. With 6 bases clipped from V and 3 bases from J, the junction kept 12 bases outside the gene matches. From germline, CDR1 is DFQATT and CDR2 SNEGSKA (reference sequence). This CDR3 has 16 amino acids. The CDR3 sequence is CSARPGTGTTNQPQHF. The CDR3 bases are TGCAGTGCCCGACCCGGGACAGGGACGACCAATCAGCCCCAGCATTTT.

The rearrangement joins TRBV3-1 to TRBJ1-4; D possibly corresponds to TRBD1 (5 bases). The CDR3 covers 13 residues. V shed 4 bases and J shed 14 bases, with 17 bases lying between them. Germline CDR1 reads LGHDT; CDR2 reads YNNKEL (reference sequence). CDR3 nucleotide sequence: TGTGCCAGCAGCCCAGCCGGGGGGACGGGGCTGTTTTTT. Translated: CASSPAGGTGLFF.

This clonotype was observed at least ten times. CDR3 bases: TGTGCCACCAGCCTCGGGGGCGCTTATGGAAACACCATATATTTT. Protein product: CATSLGGAYGNTIYF. The chain carries TRBV15 and TRBJ1-3; D is possibly TRBD1 (6 bases). The V end lost 5 bases, the J end lost 3 bases, and 14 bases lay between the germline ends. From germline, CDR1 is LNHNV and CDR2 YYDKDF (reference sequence). This CDR3 is 15 amino acids long. Looking up the rest from reference TRBV15 and TRBJ1-3 gives the full variable domain: DAMVIQNPRYQVTQFGKPVTLSCSQTLNHNVMYWYQQKSSQAPKLLFHYYDKDFNNEADTPDNFQSRRPNTSFCFLDIRSPGLGDTAMYLCATSLGGAYGNTIYFGEGSWLTVV.

Ten or more counts support this clonotype. The genes are TRBV20-1 and TRBJ2-7, with D possibly matching TRBD2 (7 bases). V was shortened by 7 bases and J by 7 bases, with 20 bases between the two germline ends. Looked up from germline, CDR1 is DFQATT and CDR2 is SNEGSKA (reference sequence). There are 13 residues in the CDR3. CDR3 residues: CSVPRAGEGEQYF. In DNA, the CDR3 is TGCAGTGTCCCCCGGGCAGGGGAGGGGGAGCAGTACTTC.

This clonotype has a count of ten or more. The chain couples TRBV29-1 to TRBJ2-7; D is perhaps TRBD1 (7 bases). Germline loops: CDR1 SQVTM, CDR2 ANQGSEA. Trimming removed 6 bases at V and 4 bases at J, with 13 bases between. The CDR3 is made up of 12 amino acids. CDR3 region: CSVRDSPYEQYF. CDR3 DNA sequence: TGCAGCGTGCGGGACAGTCCGTACGAGCAGTACTTC.

In its sample, this clonotype was seen once. This sequence joins TRBV27 and TRBJ2-3; D call uncertain. Trimming stripped 8 bases from V and 0 bases from J, with 15 bases between. CDR1 MNHEY and CDR2 SMNVEV come from the germline V gene (reference sequence). The CDR3 has 15 residues. CDR3 DNA: TGTGCCAGCGCAGCTAAACCCCCTAGCACAGATACGCAGTATTTT. It codes for CASAAKPPSTDTQYF.

The chain uses TRBV12-3 or TRBV12-4 and TRBJ2-3; D not resolved. V gave up 1 base and J gave up 6 bases, with 11 bases separating them. CDR3 length: 14 residues. The CDR3 spells CASSLGDPGDTQYF. CDR3 DNA: TGTGCCAGCAGTTTAGGTGACCCCGGCGATACGCAGTATTTT.

This clonotype was counted at least ten times. The chain joins TRBV28 to TRBJ1-5; 9 nucleotides agree with TRBD1. The germline V gene encodes CDR1 MDHEN and CDR2 SYDVKM. The CDR3 length is 15 residues. The junction had 4 bases not matched to a gene; V was cut back by 5 bases and J by 2 bases. This chain's CDR3 is CASSPRTGGNQPQHF. CDR3 in DNA: TGTGCCAGCAGTCCCCGGACAGGGGGCAATCAGCCCCAGCATTTT.

This clonotype was recorded at least ten times. This rearrangement joins TRBV29-1 to TRBJ2-1, with D unclear. Deletions cut 6 bases from V and 7 bases from J, with 16 bases between. The V gene's germline CDR1 is SQVTM and CDR2 ANQGSEA. The CDR3 has 13 residues. CDR3: CSVEPGLGNEQFF. The CDR3 DNA sequence: TGCAGCGTCGAACCGGGTCTGGGGAATGAGCAGTTCTTC.

The rearrangement joins TRBV20-1 to TRBJ2-3; D not certain. V lost 3 bases, J lost 2 bases, and 6 bases lay in between. The CDR3 is 12 residues long. From germline, CDR1 is DFQATT and CDR2 SNEGSKA (reference sequence). The CDR3 coding sequence is TGCAGTGCTAGTTTTGACACAGATACGCAGTATTTT. Amino acid sequence: CSASFDTDTQYF.

The sample holds a few counts of this clonotype. The J gene is TRBJ2-3, the V gene TRBV15; D possibly uses TRBD1 or TRBD2 (5 bases each). Trimming removed 5 bases from V and 7 bases from J, with 13 bases in between. Germline V CDR1 and CDR2: LNHNV, YYDKDF (reference sequence). This CDR3 has 13 residues. The CDR3 DNA follows: TGTGCCACCAGCGAGGGGTGGGTGTATACGCAGTATTTT. This gives the protein CATSEGWVYTQYF.

V gene TRBV9 combines with J gene TRBJ1-3; 7 bases are a match to TRBD1. V lost 8 bases and J lost 0; bases outside the gene matches: 8. CDR3 length: 15 residues. Germline CDR1 reads SGDLS; CDR2 reads YYNGEE. CDR3 DNA: TGTGCCAGTGGCCGACAGGGAAGCTCTGGAAACACCATATATTTT. Its translation is CASGRQGSSGNTIYF.

This clonotype came up many times. The chain uses TRBV6-1 and TRBJ2-1; no firm D call. Germline V gene data show CDR1 as MNHNS and CDR2 as SASEGT. This CDR3 has 13 residues. Trimming pared 0 bases from V and 9 bases from J, leaving 9 bases between. CDR3 DNA: TGTGCCAGCAGTGAAGCGAGCTCCGGTGAGCAGTTCTTC. Protein: CASSEASSGEQFF.

The gene calls are TRBV6-6 and TRBJ2-6, with D perhaps TRBD1 (5 bases). Trimming removed 6 bases from V and 1 base from J, with 16 bases in between. The germline CDR1 and CDR2 sequences are MNHNY and SVGAGI (reference sequence). The CDR3 totals 17 residues. CDR3 sequence reads: CASRDQGTGSGANVLTF. For the CDR3, the DNA is TGTGCCAGCAGGGACCAGGGAACTGGTTCTGGGGCCAACGTCCTGACTTTC.